A single TCR beta chain is shown here with its context. Only in-frame clones appear in the TCRdb table, and some are missing; sequencing was by immunoSEQ multiplex PCR. The data show about 210,000 clones, roughly four fifths seen once. The sample comes from a study of blood T cell repertoires in COVID-19. Study information: Sources were T cells, B-cell-depleted T cells, or PBMCs; the material itself was cDNA or gDNA.

V lost 0 bases, J lost 7 bases, and 6 bases stayed unmatched. Germline CDR1 and CDR2: SGDLS and YYNGEE. The CDR3 sequence is 16 residues long. This receptor was taken from a middle-aged woman with active or convalescent COVID-19. The chain has TRBV9 and TRBJ1-6, with 8 bases fitting TRBD1. The sample taken for sequencing was peripheral blood. CDR3 region: CASSVAATGENSPLHF. Written as DNA, the CDR3 is TGTGCCAGCAGCGTAGCCGCGACAGGGGAGAATTCACCCCTCCACTTT.